This entry is about one T cell receptor beta chain. The antigen remains unidentified. The record originates from a study of T cell responses to AZD1222 COVID-19 vaccine. The protocol was immunoSEQ multiplex PCR, while the TCRdb copy is restricted to in-frame clones and leaves out a portion. The table includes tens of thousands of clones, around nine tenths detected once. General study results and limits: Samples come after the peak T cell response, not at day 14. Females made up more of the donors, who were largely white British, and clonal diversity may have come out too low.

Trimming left V 4 bases short and J 2 bases short, with 10 bases between. The CDR3 runs to 14 residues. Per the germline V gene, CDR1 is SGDLS and CDR2 is YYNGEE. V usage is TRBV9 and J usage is TRBJ2-1; maybe TRBD2 (6 bases). The origin of this receptor is an adult who received the AZD1222 COVID-19 vaccine. The sequences come from peripheral blood, collected 28 days after the second AZD1222 dose. CDR3 nucleotides: TGTGCCAGCAGCCCCGGGGAGGCCTACAATGAGCAGTTCTTC. It yields the protein CASSPGEAYNEQFF.